This passage covers 5 T cell receptor beta chains from one sample sequenced in a study of vaccination and CD4 T cells after COVID-19. Treatment given: approximately 9-day PBMC culture with coronavirus spike peptide pools or control peptides (ViraFEST assay). Cultured CD4+ T-cell DNA underwent Oncomine TCR Beta short-read sequencing. TCRdb analysed the PCR reads with MiXCR anew, one entry per CDR3 protein. In the table there are about 14,000 distinct CDR3 sequences, roughly 45% of which are singletons. No antigen has been assigned to these receptors. Input material: cultured CD4+ T cells from blood. Receptor source: a human donor with COVID-19.

The chain recombines TRBV6-1 with TRBJ2-7; the match to TRBD1 covers 7 bases. The CDR3 sequence is 12 residues long. The V segment lost 8 bases and the J segment 7 bases; nucleotides outside the gene matches: 8. Per the germline V gene, CDR1 is MNHNS and CDR2 is SASEGT. CDR3 nucleotide sequence: TGTGCCAGCGGACAGGTCGAAGGGGAGCAGTACTTC. Amino acid sequence: CASGQVEGEQYF.

The chain uses TRBV28 and TRBJ1-2; 9 bases map to TRBD1. There are 16 residues in the CDR3. The germline CDR1 and CDR2 sequences are MDHEN and SYDVKM. The J segment lost 8 bases and the V segment lost 8 bases, leaving 18 bases of the junction unmatched. The CDR3 protein is CASLPGTGILSRGYTF. As DNA, the CDR3 is TGTGCCAGCCTACCAGGGACAGGGATATTATCGAGGGGCTACACCTTC.

This clonotype was counted between two and nine times. This chain uses TRBV4-1 with TRBJ2-5; no clear D. The length of the CDR3 is 14 residues. Germline CDR1 MGHRA, CDR2 YSYEKL. Trimming removed 0 bases from V and 4 bases from J, with 9 bases in between. In DNA form, the CDR3 reads TGCGCCAGCAGCCAAGATAGTCAAAGAGAGACCCAGTACTTC. This encodes CASSQDSQRETQYF.

V is TRBV5-6 and J is TRBJ1-5, with D unresolved. The CDR3 length is 15 residues. CDR1 is SGHDT, CDR2 YYEEEE, per germline. V was pared by 0 bases and J by 3 bases, with 10 bases between. The CDR3 region is CASSLVGASNQPQHF. The CDR3 DNA is TGTGCCAGCAGCTTGGTTGGTGCATCCAATCAGCCCCAGCATTTT. The variable domain in full, with the rest retrieved from reference TRBV5-6 and TRBJ1-5, is DAGVTQSPTHLIKTRGQQVTLRCSPKSGHDTVSWYQQALGQGPQFIFQYYEEEERQRGNFPDRFSGHQFPNYSSELNVNALLLGDSALYLCASSLVGASNQPQHFGDGTRLSIL.

This sequence joins TRBV5-1 and TRBJ1-5; 7 bases are a match to TRBD1. Germline V gene lookup returns CDR1 SGHRS and CDR2 YFSETQ. J was trimmed by 6 bases and V by 3 bases; bases with no gene match: 6. The CDR3 has 14 amino acids. The CDR3 sequence: CASSSGTEGQPQHF. CDR3 nucleotides: TGCGCCAGCAGCTCCGGGACAGAAGGTCAGCCCCAGCATTTT.